This TCR beta chain was documented in a study of cytomegalovirus exposure and HLA in healthy donors. In the study overall: The roughly 120 million unique TCR beta sequences, from about 170 million T cells, were found by an earlier analysis. The study, taken as a whole, reports: Per published reports, the classifier diagnosed cytomegalovirus status with high specificity and sensitivity. In a later analysis, donors in an Asian-associated ancestry cluster reportedly had fewer N-insertions in productive TCRs than the cohort mean.

Primers for the PCR totalled 60 Vbeta and 13 Jbeta. The method was immunoSEQ multiplex PCR; TCRdb's version includes in-frame clones alone and lacks a portion of them. Of about 83,000 clones listed, about four fifths were seen once; the top ten hold roughly 4.2%. The CDR3 sequence is 15 residues long. Germline CDR1 MNHNS, CDR2 SASEGT. V dropped 6 bases and J dropped 5 bases, with 16 bases sitting between them. When sampled, the donors appeared nominally healthy, though they likely had unrecorded immune exposures. Turning to this clone: Its antigen is not identified.

The source of this sequence is a man in his fifties or sixties in good health and CMV-seronegative. Sequencing was done on a sample of PBMCs. V gene TRBV6-1 combines with J gene TRBJ1-4, with D maybe TRBD1 (6 bases). The CDR3 is CASRLDGGRNEKLFF. CDR3 DNA: TGTGCCAGCAGACTGGACGGGGGGCGAAATGAAAAACTGTTTTTT.